Sequencing of this T cell receptor (beta chain) was carried out in a study of blood T cell repertoires in COVID-19. Study background: The study drew acute and convalescent COVID-19 samples from the United States, Italy and Spain.

In its sample, this clone was seen a few times. Germline loops: CDR1 PRHDT, CDR2 FYEKMQ (reference sequence). V was trimmed by 5 bases and J by 4 bases, leaving 9 bases between them. CDR3 size: 13 residues. Profiled with immunoSEQ multiplex PCR; TCRdb holds only in-frame clones, not every one. The repertoire holds 250,000 to 350,000 clones, with about nine tenths as singletons. The chain carries TRBV13 and TRBJ1-3; no firm D call. The sample comprised peripheral blood. This TCR was sampled from a man aged 18 to 35 with active or convalescent COVID-19. The CDR3 is CASSPGLGNTIYF. CDR3 coding DNA: TGTGCCAGCAGCCCGGGTTTGGGAAACACCATATATTTT.